This T cell receptor beta chain derives from a study of OX40 agonist ivuxolimab in advanced cancers. About the study: Therapy given before enrollment (anti-PD-1, anti-PD-L1 or anti-CTLA-4) was allowed, and roughly 42% had some.

Concerning this clone: Its specificity is not known.

Findings of the study overall: Individuals who were partial responders at 0.1-3.0 mg/kg had clonal expansion that ranked among the lowest. At 0.1 to 3.0 mg/kg and by week 6, clonal expansion occurred in CD4+ and CD8+ blood T cells. Antigen specificity of clonally expanded peripheral T cells was not established.

V lost 2 bases to trimming and J lost 3 bases; unmatched junction nucleotides: 3. CDR1 and CDR2 (germline): SGHVS, FQNEAQ. There are 14 residues in the CDR3. TCRdb keeps only in-frame clones here, not all; method: immunoSEQ multiplex PCR. The profile shows tens of thousands of clones, 89% of them singletons. The sequence was obtained from an adult with an advanced solid tumor such as melanoma, head and neck, liver or kidney cancer. V is TRBV7-8 and J is TRBJ2-5; 7 bases are a match to TRBD1. This specimen was CD4+ or CD8+ T cells sorted from blood, taken in a trial of the OX40 agonist ivuxolimab. The CDR3 DNA sequence: TGTGCCAGCAGCTTAACAGGGGCTGAAGAGACCCAGTACTTC. It is translated as CASSLTGAEETQYF.